This T cell receptor (beta chain) was recorded in a study of blood T cell repertoires in COVID-19. CDR3 length: 15 amino acids. V gave up 3 bases and J gave up 5 bases; unmatched junction bases: 8. The germline CDR1 and CDR2 sequences are SGHVS and FNYEAQ. The assay was immunoSEQ multiplex PCR, and TCRdb's table has in-frame clones only and misses some. The top ten hold about 4.5% of the sample, which has some 110,000 clones, 70% to 90% seen once. Sequencing used peripheral blood. This clonotype originated in a man between 40 and 49 years old with acute or convalescent COVID-19. The rearrangement uses TRBV7-6 and TRBJ2-5; 8 bases are shared with TRBD2. The CDR3: CASSFERGKGETQYF. The CDR3 DNA reads TGTGCCAGCAGCTTCGAGCGGGGGAAGGGGGAGACCCAGTACTTC.